The 9 T cell receptor beta chains listed next were all sequenced from one sample in a study of T-cell reconstitution after alpha-beta-depleted transplantation in children. Overall study findings and caveats: Newly produced T cells mostly provided counts and TCRbeta diversity after one year, as hyperexpanded clones declined.

The antigens for these receptors are not known. This sample's TCRbeta library carried unique molecular identifier barcodes. TCRdb re-analysed the PCR reads in MiXCR, keeping a single row per CDR3 protein. The repertoire has 250,000 to 300,000 distinct CDR3 sequences, over 7% of them found once; the top ten carry 9.1%. The sequencing here drew on peripheral blood, taken 360 days after TCRalphabeta/CD19-depleted stem cell transplant. The receptors here all came from a female patient under 10 years old who had a stem cell transplant for Fanconi anemia, so the T cells may come from the graft donor.

This clonotype has only a few counts. The CDR3 DNA is TGTGCCAGCAGCTTAGGAATTAGGGTGACAGGGCGAAACACTGAAGCTTTCTTT. This sequence encodes CASSLGIRVTGRNTEAFF. The chain links TRBV11-1 to TRBJ1-1; 7 bases are a match to TRBD1. CDR1 is SGHAT, CDR2 FQDESV, per germline (reference sequence). Trimming removed 1 base from V and 2 bases from J; junction bases left unmatched: 13. CDR3 length: 18 residues.

In its sample, this clonotype was seen many times. The genes are TRBV29-1 and TRBJ2-3; TRBD1 or TRBD2 may be the D gene (6 bases each). V lost 4 bases and J lost 0, with 14 bases in between. The CDR3 length is 15 residues. The V gene's germline CDR1 is SQVTM and CDR2 ANQGSEA. DNA for the CDR3: TGCAGCGTTGCAGGAGGGCAGGGGAGCACAGATACGCAGTATTTT. Residues: CSVAGGQGSTDTQYF.

Many counts were recorded for this clonotype. V is TRBV20-1 and J is TRBJ2-1; D possibly corresponds to TRBD1 (5 bases). V dropped 5 bases and J dropped 13 bases, with 18 bases sitting between them. Germline values: CDR1 DFQATT, CDR2 SNEGSKA (reference sequence). The CDR3 contains 12 residues. The CDR3 sequence is CSAATAYGKQFF. CDR3 in DNA: TGCAGTGCTGCGACAGCTTACGGTAAACAGTTCTTC.

This clonotype turned up a few times. The chain employs TRBV5-5 and TRBJ2-1, with 8 bases that match TRBD1. Germline loops: CDR1 SGHKS, CDR2 YYEKEE (reference sequence). Losses at the gene ends were 4 bases for V and 0 bases for J; bases not matched to a gene: 6. The CDR3 is made up of 16 amino acids. The CDR3 protein is CASSVGQVSSYNEQFF. Here the CDR3 DNA reads TGTGCCAGCAGCGTGGGACAGGTGAGCTCCTACAATGAGCAGTTCTTC.

The V call is TRBV3-1, the J call TRBJ2-3; 7 bases map to TRBD1. CDR1 is LGHDT, CDR2 YNNKEL, per germline (reference sequence). The CDR3 extends over 16 amino acids. V shed 3 bases and J 2 bases; nucleotides not matched to a gene: 8. The CDR3, as DNA: TGTGCCAGCAGCCATGGGATAGGGGGCCTCACAGATACGCAGTATTTT. Translated, it gives CASSHGIGGLTDTQYF.

The V gene is TRBV12-3 or TRBV12-4, the J gene TRBJ2-2, with no clear D. The germline V and J ends were trimmed by 5 bases and 1 base, with 20 bases remaining between them. The CDR3 length is 18 residues. The CDR3 sequence is CASSAQKMGRVNTGELFF. CDR3 coding DNA: TGTGCCAGCAGTGCACAGAAGATGGGCCGTGTGAACACCGGGGAGCTGTTTTTT.

This clonotype was counted many times. The chain joins TRBV5-6 to TRBJ2-1; D gene uncertain. The CDR3 is 15 amino acids. Germline V gene lookup returns CDR1 SGHDT and CDR2 YYEEEE. The V end lost 0 bases, the J end lost 5 bases, and 12 bases lay between the germline ends. CDR3 coding DNA: TGTGCCAGCAGCTTGGCAGTATCTGGGGACAATGAGCAGTTCTTC. This gives the protein CASSLAVSGDNEQFF. The variable domain in full, with the rest retrieved from reference TRBV5-6 and TRBJ2-1, is DAGVTQSPTHLIKTRGQQVTLRCSPKSGHDTVSWYQQALGQGPQFIFQYYEEEERQRGNFPDRFSGHQFPNYSSELNVNALLLGDSALYLCASSLAVSGDNEQFFGPGTRLTVL.

The V gene is TRBV6-4, the J gene TRBJ2-3; D possibly corresponds to TRBD2 (6 bases). Per germline, CDR1 MRHNA and CDR2 SNTAGT. The V and J ends lost 6 bases and 5 bases respectively, with 21 bases between them. The CDR3 has 16 amino acids. DNA for the CDR3: TGTGCCAGCAGCCCCTCGGGGGATGAGGCTCGAGATACGCAGTATTTT. Translation: CASSPSGDEARDTQYF.

CDR3 loop: CATSDFIRGSGTGELFF. The CDR3 DNA is TGTGCCACCAGTGATTTTATACGAGGGTCGGGAACCGGGGAGCTGTTTTTT. The chain employs TRBV24-1 and TRBJ2-2, with D possibly matching TRBD2 (5 bases). The CDR3 sequence is 17 residues long. Germline V gene data show CDR1 as KGHDR and CDR2 as SFDVKD. V dropped 1 base and J dropped 5 bases, with 16 bases sitting between them.